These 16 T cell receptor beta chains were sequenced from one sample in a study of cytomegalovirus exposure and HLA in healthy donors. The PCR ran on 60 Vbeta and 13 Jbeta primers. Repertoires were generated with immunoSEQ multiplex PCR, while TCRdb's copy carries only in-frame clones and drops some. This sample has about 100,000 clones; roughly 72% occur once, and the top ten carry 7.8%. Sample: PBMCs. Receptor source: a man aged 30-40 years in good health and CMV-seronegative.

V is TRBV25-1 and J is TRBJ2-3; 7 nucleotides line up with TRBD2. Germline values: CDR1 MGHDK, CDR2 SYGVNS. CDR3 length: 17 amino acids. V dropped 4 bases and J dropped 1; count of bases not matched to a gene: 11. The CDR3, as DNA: TGTGCCAGCAGTGGAATAGCGGGTCGTTTGGGCACAGATACGCAGTATTTT. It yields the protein CASSGIAGRLGTDTQYF.

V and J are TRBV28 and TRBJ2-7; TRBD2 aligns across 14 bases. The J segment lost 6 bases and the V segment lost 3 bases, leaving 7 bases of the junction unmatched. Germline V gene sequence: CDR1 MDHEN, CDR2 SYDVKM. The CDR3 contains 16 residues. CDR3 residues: CASSFWTSGGRGEQYF. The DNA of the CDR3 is TGTGCCAGCAGTTTCTGGACTAGCGGGGGGCGAGGCGAGCAGTACTTC.

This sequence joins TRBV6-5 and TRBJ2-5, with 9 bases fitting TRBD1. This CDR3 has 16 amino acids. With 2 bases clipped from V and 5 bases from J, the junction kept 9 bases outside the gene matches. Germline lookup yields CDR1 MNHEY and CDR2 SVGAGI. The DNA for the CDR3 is TGTGCCAGCAGTTACGATAGGGACAGGGCGTTTGAGACCCAGTACTTC. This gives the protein CASSYDRDRAFETQYF.

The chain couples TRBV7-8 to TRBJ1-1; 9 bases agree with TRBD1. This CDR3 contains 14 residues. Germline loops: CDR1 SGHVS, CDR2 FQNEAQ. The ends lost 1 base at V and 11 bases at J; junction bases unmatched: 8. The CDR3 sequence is CASSLVKGQGRAFF. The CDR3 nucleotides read TGTGCCAGCAGCTTAGTCAAGGGACAGGGTCGGGCTTTCTTT. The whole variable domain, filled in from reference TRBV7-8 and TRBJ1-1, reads GAGVSQSPRYKVAKRGQDVALRCDPISGHVSLFWYQQALGQGPEFLTYFQNEAQLDKSGLPSDRFFAERPEGSVSTLKIQRTQQEDSAVYLCASSLVKGQGRAFFGQGTRLTVV.

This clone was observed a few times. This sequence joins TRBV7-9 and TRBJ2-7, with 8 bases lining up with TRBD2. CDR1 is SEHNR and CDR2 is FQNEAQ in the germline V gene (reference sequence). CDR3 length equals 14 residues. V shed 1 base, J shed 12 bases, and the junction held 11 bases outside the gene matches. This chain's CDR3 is CASSLDQRGSPPYF. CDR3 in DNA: TGTGCCAGCAGCTTAGACCAGCGGGGGTCCCCACCGTACTTC.

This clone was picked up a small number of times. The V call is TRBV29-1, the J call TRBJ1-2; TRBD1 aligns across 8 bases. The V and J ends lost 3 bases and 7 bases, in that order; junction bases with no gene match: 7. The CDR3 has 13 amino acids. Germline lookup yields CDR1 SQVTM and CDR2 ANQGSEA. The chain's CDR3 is CSVDVQGAGGYTF. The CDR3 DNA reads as TGCAGCGTTGATGTCCAGGGGGCAGGTGGCTACACCTTC.

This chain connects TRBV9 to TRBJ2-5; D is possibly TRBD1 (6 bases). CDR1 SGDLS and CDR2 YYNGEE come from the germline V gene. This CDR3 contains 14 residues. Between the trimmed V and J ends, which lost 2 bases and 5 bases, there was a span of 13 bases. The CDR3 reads CASSVGQTGETQYF. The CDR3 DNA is TGTGCCAGCAGCGTGGGACAAACGGGGGAGACCCAGTACTTC. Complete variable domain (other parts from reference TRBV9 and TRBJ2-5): DSGVTQTPKHLITATGQRVTLRCSPRSGDLSVYWYQQSLDQGLQFLIQYYNGEERAKGNILERFSAQQFPDLHSELNLSSLELGDSALYFCASSVGQTGETQYFGPGTRLLVL.

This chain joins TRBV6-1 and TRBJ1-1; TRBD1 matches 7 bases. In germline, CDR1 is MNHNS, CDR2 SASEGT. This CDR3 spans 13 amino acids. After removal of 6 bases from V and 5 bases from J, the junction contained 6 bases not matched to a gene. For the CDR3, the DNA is TGTGCCAGCAGAGACAGGGACGGGACTGAAGCTTTCTTT. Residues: CASRDRDGTEAFF.

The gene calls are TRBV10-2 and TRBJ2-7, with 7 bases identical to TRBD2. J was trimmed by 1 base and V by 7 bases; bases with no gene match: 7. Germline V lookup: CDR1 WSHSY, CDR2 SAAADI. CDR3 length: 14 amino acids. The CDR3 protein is CASTPAGRSYEQYF. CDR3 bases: TGCGCCAGCACACCAGCGGGGCGTTCCTACGAGCAGTACTTC.

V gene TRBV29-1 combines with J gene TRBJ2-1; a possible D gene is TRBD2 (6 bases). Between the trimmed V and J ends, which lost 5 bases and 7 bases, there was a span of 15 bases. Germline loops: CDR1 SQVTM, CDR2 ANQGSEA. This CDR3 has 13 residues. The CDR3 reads CSVHGGLGNEQFF. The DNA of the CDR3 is TGCAGCGTTCACGGAGGGCTGGGGAATGAGCAGTTCTTC.

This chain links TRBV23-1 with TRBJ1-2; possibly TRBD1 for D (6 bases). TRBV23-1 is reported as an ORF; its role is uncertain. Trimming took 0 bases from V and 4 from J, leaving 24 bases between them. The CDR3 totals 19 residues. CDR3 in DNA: TGCGCCAGCAGTCAATCAATCCGACAGGAAACCCAAGTCGGCTATGGCTACACCTTC. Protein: CASSQSIRQETQVGYGYTF.

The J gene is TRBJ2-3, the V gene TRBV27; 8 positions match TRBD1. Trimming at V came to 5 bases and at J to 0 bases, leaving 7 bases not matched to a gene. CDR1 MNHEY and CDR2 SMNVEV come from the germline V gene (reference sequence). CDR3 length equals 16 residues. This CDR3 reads CASSPGGTTSTDTQYF. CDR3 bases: TGTGCCAGCAGTCCAGGGGGCACCACTAGCACAGATACGCAGTATTTT.

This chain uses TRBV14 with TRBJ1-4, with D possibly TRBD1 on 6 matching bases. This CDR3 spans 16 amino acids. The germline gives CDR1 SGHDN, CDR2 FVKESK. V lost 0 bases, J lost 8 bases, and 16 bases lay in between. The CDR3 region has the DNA TGTGCCAGCAGCCAAGACTCGACAGGTCCGCACGAAAAACTGTTTTTT. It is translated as CASSQDSTGPHEKLFF.

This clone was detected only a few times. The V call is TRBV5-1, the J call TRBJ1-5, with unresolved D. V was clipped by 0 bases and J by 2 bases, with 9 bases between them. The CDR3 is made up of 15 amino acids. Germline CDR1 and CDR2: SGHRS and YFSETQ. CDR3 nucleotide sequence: TGCGCCAGCAGCTTGGGGCCGGAGGGCAATCAGCCCCAGCATTTT. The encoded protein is CASSLGPEGNQPQHF. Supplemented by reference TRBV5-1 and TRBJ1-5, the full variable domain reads KAGVTQTPRYLIKTRGQQVTLSCSPISGHRSVSWYQQTPGQGLQFLFEYFSETQRNKGNFPGRFSGRQFSNSRSEMNVSTLELGDSALYLCASSLGPEGNQPQHFGDGTRLSIL.

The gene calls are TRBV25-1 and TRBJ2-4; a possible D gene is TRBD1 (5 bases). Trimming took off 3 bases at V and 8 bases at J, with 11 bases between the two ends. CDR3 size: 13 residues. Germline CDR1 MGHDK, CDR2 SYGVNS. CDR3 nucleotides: TGTGCCAGCAGTGATGGCAGGGTCGACATTCAGTACTTC. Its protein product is CASSDGRVDIQYF.

CDR3 bases: TGTGCCACCAATCAGGGTGCCGATAATTCACCCCTCCACTTT. This codes for CATNQGADNSPLHF. V usage is TRBV7-9 and J usage is TRBJ1-6; tentatively, D is TRBD1 (5 bases). Trimming cost V 10 bases and J 5 bases, with 15 bases left between them. The CDR3 runs to 14 residues. From germline, CDR1 is SEHNR and CDR2 FQNEAQ (reference sequence).